This T cell receptor (beta chain) came from a study of blood T cell repertoires in COVID-19. Method: immunoSEQ multiplex PCR; TCRdb's copy keeps in-frame clones and lacks some. Among 150,000 or so clones listed, around 80% were seen once. This CDR3 contains 13 residues. Per the germline V gene, CDR1 is MNHEY and CDR2 is SVGAGI. Losses at the gene ends were 6 bases for V and 4 bases for J; bases not matched to a gene: 5. The sequenced material came from peripheral blood. The source is a woman of 80 years or more with active or convalescent COVID-19. This sequence joins TRBV6-5 and TRBJ2-7; 8 bases line up with TRBD1. As DNA, the CDR3 is TGTGCCAGCAGCCCCAGGGACAGGTACGAGCAGTACTTC. Its protein is CASSPRDRYEQYF.